This T cell receptor (beta chain) was captured in a study of blood T cell repertoires in COVID-19. Trimming at V came to 6 bases and at J to 7 bases, leaving 14 bases not matched to a gene. The CDR3 runs to 17 residues. Per germline, CDR1 MNHEY and CDR2 SMNVEV (reference sequence). Repertoires were generated with immunoSEQ multiplex PCR, while TCRdb's copy carries only in-frame clones and drops some. The data show about 70,000 clones, nearly 90% seen once. This clone has more than one count but fewer than ten. V is TRBV27 and J is TRBJ1-6; TRBD1 aligns across 8 bases. Sample: peripheral blood. This sequence originates from a man between 60 and 75 years old with acute or convalescent COVID-19. This chain's CDR3 is CASSKIPPDRANSPLHF. The CDR3 coding sequence is TGTGCCAGCAGCAAAATCCCTCCGGACAGGGCAAATTCACCCCTCCACTTT.